This TCR beta chain was identified during a study of response to subunit inactivated influenza vaccine. TCRdb independently ran MiXCR on the RT-PCR reads; one entry per CDR3 protein. Of over 400,000 distinct CDR3 sequences listed, roughly 13% are singletons. V lost 5 bases to trimming and J lost 5 bases, with 12 bases between them. CDR1 and CDR2 (germline): MNHEY, SVGEGT. CDR3 length: 14 amino acids. The chain has TRBV6-2 or TRBV6-3 and TRBJ2-2; D gene unclear. This receptor was identified in a man aged 50-60 years who received an inactivated influenza vaccine. The sample in question was PBMCs from blood, obtained more than 35 days after vaccination. The CDR3 sequence: CASSQSLRTGELFF. The CDR3 DNA follows: TGTGCCAGCAGTCAATCCCTGAGGACCGGGGAGCTGTTTTTT.